The T cell receptor (beta chain) under discussion was sequenced for a study of Ad26.COV2.S vaccination and SARS-CoV-2 variants. General study findings and limits: Researchers cautioned that TCR breadth and depth analyses may have underestimated total T cell responses. Vaccine and placebo recipients had similar non-spike TCR breadth.

Sample treatment: around 19 received Ad26.COV2.S at low or high dose, single or two shots; 5 received placebo; per-sample allocation not given. Collection of samples fell on day 63 after the first vaccine or placebo injection. Produced via immunoSEQ multiplex PCR; TCRdb's table is partial and in-frame only. The sample holds around 350,000 clones, about 85% seen once. Germline V gene data show CDR1 as LNHDA and CDR2 as SQIVND (reference sequence). Deletions cut 8 bases from V and 5 bases from J, with 18 bases between. This CDR3 is 15 amino acids long. Turning to this clone: Its antigen remains unidentified.

The chain employs TRBV19 and TRBJ2-2; D might be TRBD1 (6 bases). The sample in question was peripheral blood, obtained in a trial of Ad26.COV2.S vaccine versus placebo. The source is a person aged 18 to 59 who received the Ad26.COV2.S COVID-19 vaccine or a placebo. The CDR3 coding sequence is TGTGCCAGTGCCCGACAGGCGTCGCAGACCGGGGAGCTGTTTTTT. This translates into CASARQASQTGELFF.